One sample yielded the 20 T cell receptor beta chains listed below, sequenced in a study of chemoradiotherapy in HPV16-positive cancers. Using immunoSEQ multiplex PCR, the repertoire was profiled, and TCRdb retains in-frame clones only, with some absent. The sample consists of around 5,000 clones, just over 85% of them appearing once. This specimen was tumor tissue, taken from a patient who underwent chemoradiotherapy. The receptor set was obtained from a human donor with HPV-associated anogenital cancer.

This clone has a handful of counts. The gene calls are TRBV27 and TRBJ1-1, with 11 bases lining up with TRBD1. This CDR3 spans 13 amino acids. Germline V gene data show CDR1 as MNHEY and CDR2 as SMNVEV (reference sequence). The junction had 5 bases not matched to a gene; V was cut back by 9 bases and J by 5 bases. The CDR3 here is CASKDRGRTEAFF. The CDR3 DNA sequence: TGTGCCAGTAAGGACAGGGGGCGGACTGAAGCTTTCTTT.

This clone was detected a few times. The rearrangement links TRBV4-1 to TRBJ2-1; 8 bases agree with TRBD2. The V gene's germline CDR1 is MGHRA and CDR2 YSYEKL. The CDR3 contains 15 residues. V lost 2 bases, J lost 7 bases, and 7 bases stayed unmatched. CDR3 protein: CASSQSGRTRNEQFF. Written as DNA, the CDR3 is TGCGCCAGCAGCCAAAGCGGGAGAACACGGAATGAGCAGTTCTTC.

The chain joins TRBV12-5 to TRBJ2-5; D not certain. This CDR3 contains 13 residues. The V end lost 6 bases, the J end lost 2 bases, and 10 bases lay between the germline ends. CDR1 and CDR2 from the germline V gene are LGHNT and FRNRAP. The CDR3 DNA sequence: TGTGCTAGTGGAAGGGTGAGTCAAGAGACCCAGTACTTC. It codes for CASGRVSQETQYF.

V and J are TRBV7-2 and TRBJ1-5, with a tentative D call TRBD1 (6 bases). This CDR3 has 14 residues. Per the germline V gene, CDR1 is SGHTA and CDR2 is FQGNSA. V dropped 4 bases and J dropped 7 bases, with 14 bases sitting between them. In DNA form, the CDR3 reads TGTGCCAGCAGCTCACAGGGAGGTGGCCAGCCCCAGCATTTT. Its protein is CASSSQGGGQPQHF.

This chain links TRBV27 with TRBJ1-2; possibly TRBD1 for D (6 bases). Trimming took 7 bases from V and 5 from J, leaving 20 bases between them. This CDR3 comprises 15 residues. Germline CDR1 and CDR2: MNHEY and SMNVEV (reference sequence). CDR3: CASTPRGGVGYGYTF. For the CDR3, the DNA is TGTGCCAGCACTCCCCGAGGGGGGGTCGGATATGGCTACACCTTC.

The chain combines TRBV27 with TRBJ2-1; D assignment may be TRBD1 or TRBD2 (5 bases each). Germline V CDR1 and CDR2: MNHEY, SMNVEV (reference sequence). This CDR3 region has 15 residues. Trimming shortened V by 10 bases and J by 5 bases, and 21 bases separated the two germline ends. The CDR3 DNA sequence: TGTGCCATCTCCATGGTGGGGACGAGTAACAATGAGCAGTTCTTC. Protein sequence: CAISMVGTSNNEQFF.

The chain recombines TRBV6-1 with TRBJ1-5, with unresolved D. This CDR3 comprises 14 residues. CDR1 and CDR2 from the germline V gene are MNHNS and SASEGT. V lost 4 bases to trimming and J lost 0 bases, with 7 bases between them. The DNA of the CDR3 is TGTGCCAGCAGTGGGGCACATAGCAATCAGCCCCAGCATTTT. Translated, it gives CASSGAHSNQPQHF.

The rearrangement links TRBV14 to TRBJ1-2; D is unresolved. This CDR3 has 17 residues. V lost 4 bases and J 4 bases, leaving 22 bases between the germline ends. Germline V CDR1 and CDR2: SGHDN, FVKESK. The DNA of the CDR3 is TGTGCCAGCAGCCCCCCCAAAGGTAGTACGGAAGCCTATGGCTACACCTTC. Translation: CASSPPKGSTEAYGYTF.

This clone appeared a single time. DNA of the CDR3: TGTGCCAGCAGTGGTCCCGGGACGGGCACAGATACGCAGTATTTT. It translates to CASSGPGTGTDTQYF. J is TRBJ2-3 and V is TRBV2; D may match TRBD1 or TRBD2 (5 bases each). The V end lost 4 bases, the J end lost 1 base, and 12 bases lay between the germline ends. Per germline, CDR1 SNHLY and CDR2 FYNNEI. This CDR3 spans 15 amino acids. The whole variable domain, remainder taken from reference TRBV2 and TRBJ2-3, is EPEVTQTPSHQVTQMGQEVILRCVPISNHLYFYWYRQILGQKVEFLVSFYNNEISEKSEIFDDQFSVERPDGSNFTLKIRSTKLEDSAMYFCASSGPGTGTDTQYFGPGTRLTVL.

The CDR3 bases are TGTGCCAGCAGCCCGGACAGGGGTGGTGGCACGCAGTATTTT. Protein sequence: CASSPDRGGGTQYF. The chain recombines TRBV7-2 with TRBJ2-3, with 9 bases aligning to TRBD1. The germline V gene encodes CDR1 SGHTA and CDR2 FQGNSA. This CDR3 spans 14 amino acids. J lost 9 bases, V lost 5 bases, and 9 bases had no gene match.

The chain links TRBV4-3 to TRBJ1-3; D is undetermined. Germline V gene data show CDR1 as LGHNA and CDR2 as YSLEER. This CDR3 is built from 19 residues. Trimming shortened V by 5 bases and J by 0 bases, and 23 bases separated the two germline ends. The CDR3 DNA reads TGCGCCAGCAGCGCTCAGATACAAAGGCAGCCCACCTCTGGAAACACCATATATTTT. Protein product: CASSAQIQRQPTSGNTIYF.

The chain carries TRBV7-8 and TRBJ2-3; no firm D call. The CDR3 sequence is 16 residues long. The ends were cut back, 2 bases at V and 2 bases at J, with 14 bases in the middle. Per the germline V gene, CDR1 is SGHVS and CDR2 is FQNEAQ. CDR3 protein: CASSLTRISHTDTQYF. In DNA, the CDR3 is TGTGCCAGCAGCTTAACTCGGATATCTCACACAGATACGCAGTATTTT.

CDR3 in DNA: TGTGCCAGCAGTGAATATCCAGGGAGAGCCTACGAGCAGTACTTC. It codes for CASSEYPGRAYEQYF. This sequence joins TRBV6-1 and TRBJ2-7; TRBD1 or TRBD2 may be the D gene (5 bases each). V lost 2 bases and J lost 2, with 13 bases in between. Germline CDR1 MNHNS, CDR2 SASEGT. CDR3 length equals 15 residues.

This clone has only a few counts. The gene calls are TRBV14 and TRBJ2-7; unclear D gene. CDR1 and CDR2 from the germline V gene are SGHDN and FVKESK. The V gene lost 4 bases and the J gene lost 0 bases, with 13 bases spanning the gap. The CDR3 runs 15 residues. The CDR3 region has the DNA TGTGCCAGCAGCCCGGGCCGTTCCTTCTCCTACGAGCAGTACTTC. As protein: CASSPGRSFSYEQYF.

This chain links TRBV7-9 with TRBJ1-1, with a possible D match to TRBD1 (6 bases). This CDR3 has 14 residues. The germline V and J ends were trimmed by 8 bases and 5 bases, with 18 bases remaining between them. CDR1 and CDR2 from the germline V gene are SEHNR and FQNEAQ (reference sequence). The CDR3 spells CASSDRRTKTEAFF. The CDR3 DNA follows: TGTGCCAGCTCAGACAGGAGGACGAAAACTGAAGCTTTCTTT.

This clone was counted a few times. The chain joins TRBV6-1 to TRBJ1-5; D unresolved. Trimming cost V 2 bases and J 0 bases, with 5 bases left between them. This CDR3 contains 14 residues. Germline CDR1 reads MNHNS; CDR2 reads SASEGT. The DNA for the CDR3 is TGTGCCAGCAGTGAACGGTATAGCAATCAGCCCCAGCATTTT. As protein: CASSERYSNQPQHF.

The chain is built from TRBV5-1 and TRBJ2-3; the D gene is possibly TRBD2 (5 bases). CDR3 size: 16 residues. Trimming pared 4 bases from V and 1 base from J, leaving 16 bases between. Germline values: CDR1 SGHRS, CDR2 YFSETQ. The CDR3 spells CASSLMPGLGTDTQYF. The CDR3 DNA sequence: TGCGCCAGCAGCCTCATGCCGGGGTTGGGCACAGATACGCAGTATTTT.

The rearrangement joins TRBV5-1 to TRBJ2-5; D is perhaps TRBD1 (6 bases). V gave up 4 bases and J gave up 3 bases, with 10 bases separating them. The CDR3 contains 13 residues. Germline assignment: CDR1 SGHRS and CDR2 YFSETQ. The CDR3 sequence is CASSRTDEETQYF. Here the CDR3 DNA reads TGCGCCAGCAGCCGGACAGATGAAGAGACCCAGTACTTC.

The chain is built from TRBV5-6 and TRBJ1-3, with D hard to call. Looked up from germline, CDR1 is SGHDT and CDR2 is YYEEEE. This CDR3 is 14 amino acids long. The V end was cut by 0 bases, the J end by 6 bases, with 10 bases between. CDR3 in amino acids: CASSLEFRENTIYF. CDR3 DNA: TGTGCCAGCAGCTTGGAGTTTCGGGAAAACACCATATATTTT.

In regard to this clone: The junction and the germline gene differ at one end; a read error may be behind it. This chain joins TRBV19 and TRBJ2-3; 14 bases are shared with TRBD2. The germline V gene has CDR1 LNHDA and CDR2 SQIVND (reference sequence). This CDR3 is 18 amino acids long. The CDR3, as DNA: TGTGCCAGTAAGAGACTAGCGGGAGGGAAGGGGCTCACAGATGCGCAGTATTTT. Amino acid sequence: CASKRLAGGKGLTDAQYF.